The 21 T cell receptor beta chains listed next were all sequenced from one sample in a study of blood T cells in healthy people across ages (dated by TCRdb to between 2014 and 2017). Preparation of the library involved 5' RACE. Sequencing relied on an Illumina HiSeq 2500. A second about 7 to 12 cycle PCR used a sample-barcoded 5' primer and a J-beta primer mix. Through fastp at Q25 and MiXCR, TCRdb rebuilt clones from the public reads, retaining in-frame beta chains. Records with the same CDR3 protein are collapsed into one entry carrying the most frequent genes and DNA. The sample table lists around 800,000 distinct CDR3 sequences, around a quarter of them with a count of one. Under 3% of the sample is taken by the ten largest. This same sample was also taken into another study, of T cells of mothers and their children.

Input material: blood. These receptors were collected from a boy aged 5-17 years in good health.

This clonotype was seen a few times. This chain links TRBV12-3 or TRBV12-4 with TRBJ2-5, with D possibly being TRBD2 (6 bases). Between the trimmed V and J ends, which lost 1 base and 3 bases, there was a span of 12 bases. This CDR3 contains 15 residues. CDR3 DNA: TGTGCCAGCAGTTTAGATGCGGGGTCGGAAGAGACCCAGTACTTC. Amino acid sequence: CASSLDAGSEETQYF.

The V call is TRBV20-1, the J call TRBJ2-2; tentative D call: TRBD1 (6 bases). Trimming left V 0 bases short and J 2 bases short, with 7 bases between. This CDR3 region has 14 residues. Germline lookup yields CDR1 DFQATT and CDR2 SNEGSKA (reference sequence). CDR3 residues: CSARDGGNTGELFF. The CDR3 DNA is TGCAGTGCTAGAGATGGGGGCAACACCGGGGAGCTGTTTTTT.

There are a few counts of this clonotype. One end of the junction is discordant with germline, which a read error may explain. The chain has TRBV11-2 and TRBJ2-4; D is undetermined. Looked up from germline, CDR1 is SGHAT and CDR2 is FQNNGV. The CDR3 extends over 13 amino acids. In DNA form, the CDR3 reads TGTGCCAGCAACTTAGATTACGCAAACATTCAGTACTTC. It codes for CASNLDYANIQYF.

On this clonotype: Lacking the conserved final phenylalanine or tryptophan, this CDR3 likely reflects a read error. V usage is TRBV30 and J usage is TRBJ1-1; 7 positions agree with TRBD1. The CDR3 has 14 residues. Unmatched junction bases numbered 4, after V lost 2 bases and J lost 1 base. Germline lookup yields CDR1 GTSNPN and CDR2 SVGIG (reference sequence). Written as DNA, the CDR3 is TGTGCCTGGAGTAACAACAGGGGGAACACTGAAGCTTTCCTT. Protein sequence: CAWSNNRGNTEAFL.

Only a few counts were recorded for this clonotype. The V and J genes are TRBV7-9 and TRBJ2-3; 8 nucleotides line up with TRBD1. From germline, CDR1 is SEHNR and CDR2 FQNEAQ (reference sequence). The CDR3 contains 15 residues. Trimming cost V 5 bases and J 5 bases; bases outside gene matches: 9. For the CDR3, the DNA is TGTGCCAGCAGCCCCCGGACAGGGTGGGAAGATACGCAGTATTTT. Amino acids: CASSPRTGWEDTQYF.

V is TRBV4-1 and J is TRBJ2-7; D is possibly TRBD1 (6 bases). CDR1 and CDR2 (germline): MGHRA, YSYEKL. Trimming shortened V by 0 bases and J by 3 bases, and 9 bases separated the two germline ends. The CDR3 spans 14 residues. This CDR3 reads CASSQETGRYEQYF. The CDR3 nucleotides read TGCGCCAGCAGCCAAGAAACAGGGCGCTACGAGCAGTACTTC.

The rearrangement links TRBV6-1 to TRBJ1-4; 9 bases line up with TRBD1. Germline CDR1 reads MNHNS; CDR2 reads SASEGT. V shed 8 bases, J shed 5 bases, and the junction held 12 bases outside the gene matches. The CDR3 is made up of 16 amino acids. The CDR3 is CASRLSPGTGNEKLFF. CDR3 nucleotide sequence: TGTGCCAGCCGACTGTCACCCGGGACAGGGAATGAAAAACTGTTTTTT.

Concerning this clonotype itself: A read error may explain this, as a much larger clone is one base away. This chain links TRBV2 with TRBJ2-7; TRBD1 matches 10 bases. The CDR3 totals 13 residues. Germline CDR1 and CDR2: SNHLY and FYNNEI. The CDR3 nucleotides are TGTGCCAGCAGGGGGACAGGGGAATACGAGCACTACTTC. The encoded protein is CASRGTGEYEHYF.

The chain is built from TRBV7-9 and TRBJ2-5; no definite D call. The tail of the sequence fits TRBJ2-1 better, so the J call may be wrong. Germline CDR1 is SEHNR and CDR2 is FQNEAQ (reference sequence). The CDR3 loop spans 12 amino acids. The CDR3 region has the DNA TGTGCCAGCAGCCTCGTCTCCGGCGAGCAGTTCTTC. Translation gives CASSLVSGEQFF.

This clonotype was counted between two and nine times. The chain uses TRBV15 and TRBJ1-3, with 7 bases aligning to TRBD1. Germline CDR1 LNHNV, CDR2 YYDKDF (reference sequence). The CDR3 totals 13 residues. V shed 1 base and J 7 bases; nucleotides not matched to a gene: 1. The CDR3 bases are TGTGCCACCAGCAGAGGACAGGGCAACACCATATATTTT. Translating it yields CATSRGQGNTIYF.

This clonotype was counted only a few times. The genes are TRBV29-1 and TRBJ1-4; no firm D call. CDR3 size: 15 residues. V was shortened by 6 bases and J by 4 bases, with 18 bases between the two germline ends. From germline, CDR1 is SQVTM and CDR2 ANQGSEA. The CDR3 DNA sequence: TGCAGCGTCAAAATGGCCGGGCTTCTTAATGAAAAACTGTTTTTT. It specifies CSVKMAGLLNEKLFF.

This clonotype was recorded only once. The chain joins TRBV6-4 to TRBJ1-2; perhaps TRBD1 as D (6 bases). V lost 6 bases to trimming and J lost 4 bases, with 12 bases between them. Germline-derived CDR1 and CDR2 are MRHNA and SNTAGT. The CDR3 is made up of 13 amino acids. The CDR3 here is CASRTTGLYGYTF. The CDR3 DNA is TGTGCCAGCAGGACAACAGGGCTCTATGGCTACACCTTC.

There are a few counts of this clonotype. J is TRBJ1-2 and V is TRBV5-1, with TRBD1 as a possible D gene (6 bases). Between the trimmed V and J ends, which lost 2 bases and 5 bases, there was a span of 16 bases. Looked up from germline, CDR1 is SGHRS and CDR2 is YFSETQ. This CDR3 region has 15 residues. The CDR3 protein is CASSFSGTLNYGYTF. DNA of the CDR3: TGCGCCAGCAGCTTCTCTGGGACACTAAATTATGGCTACACCTTC.

This clonotype was seen a handful of times. The chain employs TRBV27 and TRBJ2-4, with 8 positions matching TRBD2. Germline trimming cut 3 bases from V and 3 bases from J; bases unmatched to any gene: 4. The CDR3 runs to 15 residues. Germline V lookup: CDR1 MNHEY, CDR2 SMNVEV (reference sequence). The CDR3 reads CASSFLAGGKNIQYF. CDR3 DNA sequence: TGTGCCAGCAGTTTCCTGGCGGGGGGCAAAAACATTCAGTACTTC.

With respect to this clonotype: One end of the junction varies from germline; a read error may be responsible. V usage is TRBV20-1 and J usage is TRBJ2-4; perhaps TRBD2 as D (5 bases). CDR3 length: 13 residues. Germline V CDR1 and CDR2: DFQATT, SNEGSKA (reference sequence). The CDR3 sequence is CSASSLAKNVQYF. CDR3 sequence (DNA): TGCAGTGCTAGCTCTCTAGCCAAAAACGTTCAGTACTTC.

The chain couples TRBV7-6 to TRBJ2-5, with TRBD2 matching over 13 bases. This CDR3 comprises 15 residues. CDR1 and CDR2 from the germline V gene are SGHVS and FNYEAQ. Losses at the gene ends were 7 bases for V and 2 bases for J; bases not matched to a gene: 4. The CDR3 DNA reads as TGTGCCAGCATTCCGACTAGCGGGGGGCAAGAGACCCAGTACTTC. This gives the protein CASIPTSGGQETQYF. Full variable domain (missing parts from reference TRBV7-6 and TRBJ2-5): GAGVSQSPRYKVTKRGQDVALRCDPISGHVSLYWYRQALGQGPEFLTYFNYEAQQDKSGLPNDRFSAERPEGSISTLTIQRTEQRDSAMYRCASIPTSGGQETQYFGPGTRLLVL.

The rearrangement uses TRBV6-6 and TRBJ2-1; D perhaps matches TRBD1 (5 bases). This CDR3 region has 16 residues. Per germline, CDR1 MNHNY and CDR2 SVGAGI (reference sequence). Between the trimmed V and J ends, which lost 6 bases and 0 bases, there was a span of 15 bases. The CDR3 sequence is CASRVRQSSSYNEQFF. CDR3 sequence (DNA): TGTGCCAGCAGGGTTCGACAGTCGAGCTCCTACAATGAGCAGTTCTTC.

At least ten counts were recorded for this clonotype. The V gene is TRBV14, the J gene TRBJ2-1, with 9 nucleotides matching TRBD1. The J call is doubtful: the DNA matches TRBJ2-7 better. This CDR3 region has 15 residues. The germline V gene has CDR1 SGHDN and CDR2 FVKESK. CDR3: CASSLLWDRADEQYF. The DNA of the CDR3 is TGTGCCAGCAGCCTTCTTTGGGACAGGGCGGACGAGCAGTACTTC.

This clonotype was counted a few times. V is TRBV5-5 and J is TRBJ1-1; maybe TRBD1 (6 bases). Germline V gene data show CDR1 as SGHKS and CDR2 as YYEKEE (reference sequence). The length of the CDR3 is 13 residues. Trimming removed 3 bases from V and 10 bases from J, with 16 bases in between. CDR3 nucleotides: TGTGCCAGCAGCTCCCCAAAGGGGGGTAGAGCTTTCTTT. Its translation is CASSSPKGGRAFF.

This clonotype has just a few counts. This rearrangement joins TRBV29-1 to TRBJ2-1; perhaps TRBD1 as D (6 bases). Between the trimmed V and J ends, which lost 6 bases and 0 bases, there was a span of 15 bases. The CDR3 runs to 15 residues. The V gene's germline CDR1 is SQVTM and CDR2 ANQGSEA. CDR3 residues: CSVGKQGSSYNEQFF. Here the CDR3 DNA reads TGCAGCGTCGGGAAACAGGGAAGCTCCTACAATGAGCAGTTCTTC.

The chain combines TRBV6-5 with TRBJ2-3; D is ambiguous. Germline lookup yields CDR1 MNHEY and CDR2 SVGAGI. This CDR3 has 13 residues. V gave up 7 bases and J gave up 2 bases, with 10 bases separating them. This CDR3 reads CASMRSNTDTQYF. The CDR3 DNA is TGTGCCAGCATGAGGAGTAACACAGATACGCAGTATTTT.